These 29 T cell receptor beta chains share one sample of origin, sequenced in a study of blood T cells in healthy people across ages. Together with a sample-barcoded 5' primer, a J-beta primer mix was included in a second PCR lasting about 6 to 12 cycles. One entry per CDR3 protein results from TCRdb running MiXCR on the 5' RACE reads. The sample carries some 920,000 distinct CDR3 sequences, roughly half recorded once. Sequencing was performed on blood. These receptors were taken from an older woman in good health.

The V call is TRBV7-9, the J call TRBJ1-1; D not certain. Per germline, CDR1 SEHNR and CDR2 FQNEAQ (reference sequence). This CDR3 has 11 residues. The ends were cut back, 2 bases at V and 8 bases at J, with 6 bases in the middle. The DNA of the CDR3 is TGTGCCAGCAGCTTAACTGAGGAAGCTTTCTTT. Its protein is CASSLTEEAFF.

This clonotype was picked up a small number of times. The chain employs TRBV28 and TRBJ2-7, with 14 bases matching TRBD2. Germline V gene sequence: CDR1 MDHEN, CDR2 SYDVKM. The J segment lost 0 bases and the V segment lost 10 bases, leaving 14 bases of the junction unmatched. There are 18 residues in the CDR3. CDR3 loop: CATTRGLAGVPFSYEQYF. The CDR3 bases are TGTGCCACCACCCGGGGACTAGCGGGAGTTCCATTCTCCTACGAGCAGTACTTC.

The V call is TRBV6-4, the J call TRBJ2-1; the match to TRBD2 covers 7 bases. From germline, CDR1 is MRHNA and CDR2 SNTAGT. After removal of 7 bases from V and 11 bases from J, the junction contained 14 bases not matched to a gene. The CDR3 contains 14 residues. This chain's CDR3 is CASKASSGADKQFF. CDR3 DNA: TGTGCCAGCAAGGCGTCTAGCGGTGCCGATAAGCAGTTCTTC.

The V call is TRBV12-3 or TRBV12-4, the J call TRBJ2-1, with 13 bases identical to TRBD2. With 6 bases clipped from V and 3 bases from J, the junction kept 2 bases outside the gene matches. CDR3 size: 15 residues. The CDR3 bases are TGTGCCAGCAGGGGGACTAGCGGGATCTACAATGAGCAGTTCTTC. Its translation is CASRGTSGIYNEQFF.

This chain uses TRBV5-1 with TRBJ2-4; 10 bases are shared with TRBD1. Germline CDR1 is SGHRS and CDR2 is YFSETQ. V lost 3 bases, J lost 11 bases, and 5 bases stayed unmatched. This CDR3 has 13 residues. CDR3 DNA: TGCGCCAGCAGCTGGGACAGGGGACAGGTTCAGTACTTC. It encodes CASSWDRGQVQYF.

As regards this clonotype: The germline gene is not matched at one end of the junction; a read error may be the cause. The chain recombines TRBV2 with TRBJ2-1; 7 nucleotides line up with TRBD1. CDR1 SNHLY and CDR2 FYNNEI come from the germline V gene. The length of the CDR3 is 15 residues. CDR3 protein: CASSTERTGYNEQFF. The CDR3, as DNA: TGTGCTAGCAGTACCGAGCGGACAGGCTACAATGAGCAGTTCTTC.

This clonotype has just a few counts. V usage is TRBV25-1 and J usage is TRBJ1-1; D remains ambiguous. V lost 7 bases and J 3 bases, leaving 6 bases between the germline ends. Germline CDR1 MGHDK, CDR2 SYGVNS. The CDR3 totals 11 residues. The CDR3 sequence is CASKADTEAFF. The CDR3 coding sequence is TGTGCCAGCAAGGCAGACACTGAAGCTTTCTTT.

This clonotype has a handful of counts. V is TRBV6-6 and J is TRBJ2-3; D call uncertain. V gave up 6 bases and J gave up 2 bases, with 9 bases separating them. The germline V gene encodes CDR1 MNHNY and CDR2 SVGAGI (reference sequence). The CDR3 spans 13 residues. The CDR3 loop is CASSSSLTDTQYF. CDR3 nucleotides: TGTGCCAGCAGCTCAAGCCTCACAGATACGCAGTATTTT.

The chain has TRBV7-9 and TRBJ2-3, with TRBD2 matching over 12 bases. CDR3 length: 14 residues. Per germline, CDR1 SEHNR and CDR2 FQNEAQ (reference sequence). Trimming took 5 bases from V and 6 from J; bases not matched to a gene: 3. The CDR3 nucleotides are TGTGCCAGCAGCGCTAGCGGGAGGGCCGATACGCAGTATTTT. This sequence encodes CASSASGRADTQYF.

The CDR3 DNA is TGCAGTGCTAGAGGGACAGGGAGTGGCTACACCTTC. This encodes CSARGTGSGYTF. This chain uses TRBV20-1 with TRBJ1-2, with 8 bases that match TRBD1. In germline, CDR1 is DFQATT, CDR2 SNEGSKA (reference sequence). The CDR3 sequence is 12 residues long. The V gene end was trimmed by 1 base and the J gene end by 7 bases; junction bases not matched to a gene: 2.

This rearrangement joins TRBV7-2 to TRBJ2-1; 7 nucleotides agree with TRBD2. CDR3 length: 15 residues. Per the germline V gene, CDR1 is SGHTA and CDR2 is FQGNSA. With 7 bases clipped from V and 5 bases from J, the junction kept 11 bases outside the gene matches. CDR3 DNA: TGTGCCAGCAACCGGGAGGCTCTCGGGGACAATGAGCAGTTCTTC. It translates to CASNREALGDNEQFF.

V gene TRBV6-2 or TRBV6-3 combines with J gene TRBJ2-5; possibly TRBD1 or TRBD2 for D (5 bases each). From germline, CDR1 is MNHEY and CDR2 SVGEGT. This CDR3 is built from 14 residues. Between the trimmed V and J ends, which lost 8 bases and 1 base, there was a span of 14 bases. CDR3 protein: CASLGTGRQETQYF. The DNA of the CDR3 is TGTGCCAGCTTAGGGACCGGGCGCCAAGAGACCCAGTACTTC.

This chain links TRBV11-2 with TRBJ2-7; D may be TRBD2 (7 bases). Trimming removed 1 base at V and 3 bases at J, with 13 bases between. The CDR3 contains 15 residues. The germline CDR1 and CDR2 sequences are SGHAT and FQNNGV. CDR3 in amino acids: CASSLAGGAVYEQYF. Written as DNA, the CDR3 is TGTGCCAGCAGCTTAGCTGGGGGGGCGGTCTACGAGCAGTACTTC.

This clonotype was counted only a few times. CDR3 nucleotides: TGTGCCAGCAGTTTATCCGCCCGCCGGGCGTTGCAAGAGACCCAGTACTTC. Translation: CASSLSARRALQETQYF. This chain connects TRBV27 to TRBJ2-7; D remains unclear. With the DNA end fitting TRBJ2-5 better, the J assignment may be wrong. Germline V gives CDR1 MNHEY, CDR2 SMNVEV (reference sequence). CDR3 length: 17 residues.

V and J are TRBV9 and TRBJ2-5; tentatively, D is TRBD2 (6 bases). The CDR3 is 14 residues long. Germline loops: CDR1 SGDLS, CDR2 YYNGEE. The V end lost 0 bases, the J end lost 4 bases, and 10 bases lay between the germline ends. The CDR3 loop is CASSVGGTAETQYF. In nucleotides, the CDR3 is TGTGCCAGCAGCGTAGGTGGGACTGCAGAGACCCAGTACTTC.

This clonotype appeared once. Its ends do not fully match the called genes, so a read error is possible. V usage is TRBV7-2 and J usage is TRBJ2-5; the D is unclear. CDR1 is SGHTA and CDR2 is FQGNSA in the germline V gene. CDR3 length: 13 amino acids. DNA of the CDR3: TGTGCCAGCAACTTACCCTGGGGAGAGACCCAGTACTTC. Translated, it gives CASNLPWGETQYF.

The chain combines TRBV7-2 with TRBJ2-5; the D gene could be TRBD1 or TRBD2 (5 bases each). The CDR3 is made up of 15 amino acids. Germline-derived CDR1 and CDR2 are SGHTA and FQGNSA. Between the trimmed V and J ends, which lost 1 base and 6 bases, there was a span of 15 bases. CDR3 sequence reads: CASSLDTGTPKTQYF. The CDR3, as DNA: TGTGCCAGCAGCTTAGATACCGGGACCCCGAAGACCCAGTACTTC.

This clonotype showed up just a few times. Being one base from a much bigger clone, this may be a read error. The chain recombines TRBV25-1 with TRBJ2-6; D is unresolved. The V and J ends lost 2 bases and 3 bases respectively, with 2 bases between them. There are 13 residues in the CDR3. CDR1 and CDR2 from the germline V gene are MGHDK and SYGVNS. In DNA, the CDR3 is TGTGCCAGCAGTGAAGGTGGGGCCAACGTCCTGACTTTC. It specifies CASSEGGANVLTF.

The V gene is TRBV30, the J gene TRBJ1-2, with a tentative D call TRBD1 (5 bases). The germline V and J ends were trimmed by 4 bases and 4 bases, with 10 bases remaining between them. Per germline, CDR1 GTSNPN and CDR2 SVGIG (reference sequence). The CDR3 contains 12 residues. DNA of the CDR3: TGTGCCTGGACCGCGACAGCCTATGGCTACACCTTC. It is translated as CAWTATAYGYTF.

The chain recombines TRBV7-6 with TRBJ2-4; D is possibly TRBD1 (5 bases). Trimming removed 5 bases at V and 13 bases at J, with 18 bases between. Per the germline V gene, CDR1 is SGHVS and CDR2 is FNYEAQ. CDR3 length: 13 amino acids. Written as DNA, the CDR3 is TGTGCCAGCAGCCTTCACCTCGACAGTGAGCAGTACTTC. It translates to CASSLHLDSEQYF.

This chain uses TRBV12-3 or TRBV12-4 with TRBJ2-1; 7 nucleotides line up with TRBD1. The CDR3 contains 13 residues. Trimming took 2 bases from V and 11 from J; bases not matched to a gene: 6. CDR3 loop: CASSLLGDSQQFF. CDR3 DNA: TGTGCCAGCAGTTTATTAGGGGACAGTCAGCAGTTCTTC.

This chain connects TRBV5-1 to TRBJ2-1, with 10 bases fitting TRBD1. This CDR3 has 17 amino acids. CDR1 and CDR2 from the germline V gene are SGHRS and YFSETQ. V shed 0 bases and J 10 bases; nucleotides not matched to a gene: 13. CDR3 nucleotides: TGCGCCAGCAGCTTGGGGGCAGCCGGGACAGGGGTTTCCGAGCAGTTCTTC. Translated, it gives CASSLGAAGTGVSEQFF.

V usage is TRBV20-1 and J usage is TRBJ1-2; TRBD1 aligns across 9 bases. V trimming: 3 bases; J trimming: 8 bases; junction bases outside the gene matches: 16. Germline V gene sequence: CDR1 DFQATT, CDR2 SNEGSKA (reference sequence). The CDR3 is 16 residues long. Here the CDR3 reads CSARTRGGTGRLGYTF. CDR3 nucleotides: TGCAGTGCTAGGACCCGGGGGGGGACAGGGAGGTTGGGCTACACCTTC.

There are a few counts of this clonotype. The chain couples TRBV4-2 to TRBJ2-5; TRBD2 might be the D (5 bases). CDR1 and CDR2 from the germline V gene are LGHNA and YNFKEQ. The CDR3 has 17 residues. The V end lost 0 bases, the J end lost 5 bases, and 19 bases lay between the germline ends. The chain's CDR3 is CASSQDPLAGTVETQYF. Here the CDR3 DNA reads TGTGCCAGCAGCCAAGATCCGCTAGCAGGAACTGTGGAGACCCAGTACTTC.

The chain employs TRBV27 and TRBJ1-1; 7 bases align to TRBD1. Losses at the gene ends were 5 bases for V and 2 bases for J; bases not matched to a gene: 17. CDR1 and CDR2 (germline): MNHEY, SMNVEV (reference sequence). This CDR3 is 18 amino acids long. This CDR3 is CASSTRQGQPNFNTEAFF. Here the CDR3 DNA reads TGTGCCAGCAGTACCCGACAGGGCCAACCGAACTTTAACACTGAAGCTTTCTTT.

The chain joins TRBV24-1 to TRBJ2-4, with no clear D. The CDR3 has 11 residues. Trimming pared 2 bases from V and 11 bases from J, leaving 6 bases between. CDR1 and CDR2 (germline): KGHDR, SFDVKD. CDR3 nucleotides: TGTGCCACCAGTGATTATACTGTTCAGTACTTC. It is translated as CATSDYTVQYF.

This clonotype was counted a few times. The chain recombines TRBV7-2 with TRBJ1-5; the D gene is possibly TRBD1 (6 bases). The CDR3 contains 15 residues. With 4 bases removed from V and 2 bases from J, the gap between germline ends came to 12 bases. Germline lookup yields CDR1 SGHTA and CDR2 FQGNSA. The CDR3 loop reads CASSSQGYGNQPQHF. CDR3 DNA sequence: TGTGCCAGCAGCTCACAGGGATATGGCAATCAGCCCCAGCATTTT.

The rearrangement joins TRBV28 to TRBJ2-4, with unresolved D. V was pared by 2 bases and J by 2 bases, with 7 bases between. Germline CDR1 and CDR2: MDHEN and SYDVKM. This CDR3 is built from 14 residues. Here the CDR3 reads CASSLGQTKNIQYF. CDR3 nucleotide sequence: TGTGCCAGCAGTTTAGGGCAGACCAAAAACATTCAGTACTTC.

This clonotype was counted between two and nine times. V and J are TRBV4-1 and TRBJ2-5; possibly TRBD1 for D (6 bases). The CDR3 is 14 residues long. V dropped 2 bases and J dropped 5 bases, with 12 bases sitting between them. Per germline, CDR1 MGHRA and CDR2 YSYEKL. CDR3 in DNA: TGCGCCAGCAGCCAACCACAGGGTCCCGAGACCCAGTACTTC. Residues: CASSQPQGPETQYF.